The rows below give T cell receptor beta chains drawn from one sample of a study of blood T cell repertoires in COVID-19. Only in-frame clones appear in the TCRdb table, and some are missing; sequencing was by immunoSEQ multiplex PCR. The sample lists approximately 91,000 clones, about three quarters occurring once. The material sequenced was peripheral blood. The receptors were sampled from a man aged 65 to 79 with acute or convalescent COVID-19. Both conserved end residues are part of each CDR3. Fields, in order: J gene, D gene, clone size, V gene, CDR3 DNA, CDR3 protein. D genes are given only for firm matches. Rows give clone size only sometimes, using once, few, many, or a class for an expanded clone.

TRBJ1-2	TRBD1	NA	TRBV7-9	TGTGCCAGCAGCCCAACAGGGGAGCACGGCTACACCTTC	CASSPTGEHGYTF
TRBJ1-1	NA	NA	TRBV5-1	TGCGCCAGCAGCTTGGTAGGACACCACGATTCTCACACTGAAGCTTTCTTT	CASSLVGHHDSHTEAFF
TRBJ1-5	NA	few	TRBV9	TGTGCCAGCAGCGTAGGGGGGGTCCAGCCCCAGCATTTT	CASSVGGVQPQHF
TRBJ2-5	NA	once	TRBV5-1	TGCGCCAGCAGCTCGTACAGGGAAGGAGAGACCCAGTACTTC	CASSSYREGETQYF
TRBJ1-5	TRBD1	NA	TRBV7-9	TGTGCCAGCAGCCCCCCCGGGACAGGTAATCAGCCCCAGCATTTT	CASSPPGTGNQPQHF
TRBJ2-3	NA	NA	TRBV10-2	TGCGCCAGCAGTGCGACAGATACGCAGTATTTT	CASSATDTQYF
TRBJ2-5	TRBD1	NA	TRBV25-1	TGTGCCAGCAGTGCTGGACAGGGGGTTCAAGAGACCCAGTACTTC	CASSAGQGVQETQYF
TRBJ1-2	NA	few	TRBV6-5	TGTGCCAGCACCCCGACAGGATTCGGAGGCTACACCTTC	CASTPTGFGGYTF
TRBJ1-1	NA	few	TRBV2	TGTGCCAGCAGTGATCGGGGGACCCCCTCAGCTGCTTTCTTT	CASSDRGTPSAAFF
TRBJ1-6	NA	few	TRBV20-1	TGCAGTGCTAGTGGGGCAGGGCTAAATTCACCCCTCCACTTT	CSASGAGLNSPLHF
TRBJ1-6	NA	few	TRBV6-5	TGTGCCAGCAGTTTTTTCGGGGGTAATAATTCACCCCTCCACTTT	CASSFFGGNNSPLHF
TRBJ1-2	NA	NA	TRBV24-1	TGTGCCACCAGTGAACAGTTCTCCGGCTACACCTTC	CATSEQFSGYTF
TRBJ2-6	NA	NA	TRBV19	TGTGCCAGTAGTTTGGAGGGGCCGAATTTCTCTGGGGCCAACGTCCTGACTTTC	CASSLEGPNFSGANVLTF
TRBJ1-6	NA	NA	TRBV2	TGTGCCAGCAGAGACAGGAGCTCCTATAATTCACCCCTCCACTTT	CASRDRSSYNSPLHF
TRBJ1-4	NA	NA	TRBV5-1	TGCGCCAGCAGCTTGCCTCCTAATGAAAAACTGTTTTTT	CASSLPPNEKLFF
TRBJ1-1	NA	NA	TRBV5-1	TGCGCCAGCAGCTTGGAGCCCCGACTTGGCACTGAAGCTTTCTTT	CASSLEPRLGTEAFF
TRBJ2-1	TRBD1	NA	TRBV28	TGTGCCAGCAGTTCCCTCCGGGTGACAGGGCAGCAGTTCTTC	CASSSLRVTGQQFF
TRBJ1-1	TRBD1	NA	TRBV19	TGTGCCAGTAGTCCGCTCACGCCTAACCAGGGGGTCACTGAAGCTTTCTTT	CASSPLTPNQGVTEAFF
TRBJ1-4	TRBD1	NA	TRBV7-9	TGTGCCAGCAGCGAGACAGGGGGGTCGAATGAAAAACTGTTTTTT	CASSETGGSNEKLFF
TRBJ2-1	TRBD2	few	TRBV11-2	TGTGCCAGCAGCCCGGGACTAGGGAATGAGCAGTTCTTC	CASSPGLGNEQFF
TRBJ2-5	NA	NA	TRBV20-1	TGCAGTGTCGAGGGCCAAGAGACCCAGTACTTC	CSVEGQETQYF
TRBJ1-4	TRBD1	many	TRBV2	TGTGCCAGCAGTCGCCAGGGGGAAAGTGAAAAACTGTTTTTT	CASSRQGESEKLFF
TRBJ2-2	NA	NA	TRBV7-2	TGTGCCAGCAGCTTAATCGGGGTACCCGGGGAGCTGTTTTTT	CASSLIGVPGELFF
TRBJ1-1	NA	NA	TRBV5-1	TGCGCCAGCAGCTTGGGAATACAGACGATGAACACTGAAGCTTTCTTT	CASSLGIQTMNTEAFF
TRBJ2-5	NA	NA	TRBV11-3	TGTGCCAGCAGCTTCGGCGGGGGCTACGGGGAGACCCAGTACTTC	CASSFGGGYGETQYF
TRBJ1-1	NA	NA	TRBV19	TGTGCCAGTAGAGTTGGAGGGGGGGGGAACACTGAAGCTTTCTTT	CASRVGGGGNTEAFF
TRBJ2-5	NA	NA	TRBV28	TGTGCCAGCAGTTTAGCGAGCCCGGAGACCCAGTACTTC	CASSLASPETQYF
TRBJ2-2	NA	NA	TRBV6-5	TGTGCCAGCAGTTACACGGGGACCGGGGAGCTGTTTTTT	CASSYTGTGELFF
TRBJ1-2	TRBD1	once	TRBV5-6	TGTGCCAGCAGCCCCCGCTCGCGCAGGGGGCATGGCTACACCTTC	CASSPRSRRGHGYTF
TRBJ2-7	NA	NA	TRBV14	TGTGCCAGCAGCCAAGATAAGGGACTCGCCTACGAGCAGTACTTC	CASSQDKGLAYEQYF
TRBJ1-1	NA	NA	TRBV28	TGTGCCAGCAGTTTAGAGGCGGGCCCCACTGAAGCTTTCTTT	CASSLEAGPTEAFF
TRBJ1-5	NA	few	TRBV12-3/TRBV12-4	TGTGCCAGCAGTCGACAGAATCAGCCCCAGCATTTT	CASSRQNQPQHF
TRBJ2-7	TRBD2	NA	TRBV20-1	TGCAGTGCTAGTTCTAGCGGTACCTACGAGCAGTACTTC	CSASSSGTYEQYF
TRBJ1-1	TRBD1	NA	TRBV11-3	TGTGCCAGCAGCACCGGACAGGGGGAAGCTTTCTTT	CASSTGQGEAFF
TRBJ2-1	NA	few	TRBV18	TGTGCCAGCTCATCCGACCGCAGGGGCGGCGATGAGCAGTTCTTC	CASSSDRRGGDEQFF
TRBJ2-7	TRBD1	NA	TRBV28	TGTGCCAGCAGTGAATCCGGGACAGGCTCCTACGAGCAGTACTTC	CASSESGTGSYEQYF
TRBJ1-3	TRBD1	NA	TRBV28	TGTGCCAGCAGTTTTGAGGGGGCGTCTGGAAACACCATATATTTT	CASSFEGASGNTIYF
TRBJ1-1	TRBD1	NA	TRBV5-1	TGCGCCAGCAGCTTGGTGGAGGGGGCGCAAAACACTGAAGCTTTCTTT	CASSLVEGAQNTEAFF
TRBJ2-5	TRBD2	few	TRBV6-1	TGTGCCAGCAGTGAGTTGGCGGGAGAAGGTTTTGAGACCCAGTACTTC	CASSELAGEGFETQYF
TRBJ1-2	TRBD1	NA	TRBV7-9	TGTGCCAGCAGCCCCTCGACAGGGGCCTATGGCTACACCTTC	CASSPSTGAYGYTF
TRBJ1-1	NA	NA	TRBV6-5	TGTGCCAGCAGCCTAAACCCCGCCGGGGGGACTGAAGCTTTCTTT	CASSLNPAGGTEAFF
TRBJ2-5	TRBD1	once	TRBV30	TGTGCCTGGAGTGTACGAACAGGGGGCGTTTGGGAGACCCAGTACTTC	CAWSVRTGGVWETQYF